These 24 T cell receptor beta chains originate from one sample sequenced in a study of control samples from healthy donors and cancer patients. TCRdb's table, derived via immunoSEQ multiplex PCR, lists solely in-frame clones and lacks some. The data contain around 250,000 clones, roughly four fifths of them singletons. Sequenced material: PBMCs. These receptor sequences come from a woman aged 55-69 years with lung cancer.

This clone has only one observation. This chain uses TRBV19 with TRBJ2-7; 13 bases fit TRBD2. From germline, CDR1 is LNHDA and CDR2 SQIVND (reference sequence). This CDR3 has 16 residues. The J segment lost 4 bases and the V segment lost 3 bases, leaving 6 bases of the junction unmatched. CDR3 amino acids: CASSMAWTSGSYEQYF. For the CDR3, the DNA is TGTGCCAGTAGTATGGCCTGGACTAGCGGGAGTTACGAGCAGTACTTC.

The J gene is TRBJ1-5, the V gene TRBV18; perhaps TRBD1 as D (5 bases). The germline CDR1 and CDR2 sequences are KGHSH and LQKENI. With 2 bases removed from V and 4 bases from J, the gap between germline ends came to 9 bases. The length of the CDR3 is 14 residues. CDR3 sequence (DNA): TGTGCCAGCTCACCAGCGGGGCAGAATCAGCCCCAGCATTTT. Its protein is CASSPAGQNQPQHF.

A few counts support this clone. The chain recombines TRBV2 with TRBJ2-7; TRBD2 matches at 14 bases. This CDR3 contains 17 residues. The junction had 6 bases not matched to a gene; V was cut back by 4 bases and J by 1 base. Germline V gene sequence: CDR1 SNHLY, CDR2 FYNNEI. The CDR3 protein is CASSAGTSGGRSYEQYF. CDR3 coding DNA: TGTGCCAGCAGTGCCGGGACTAGCGGGGGCCGGTCCTACGAGCAGTACTTC.

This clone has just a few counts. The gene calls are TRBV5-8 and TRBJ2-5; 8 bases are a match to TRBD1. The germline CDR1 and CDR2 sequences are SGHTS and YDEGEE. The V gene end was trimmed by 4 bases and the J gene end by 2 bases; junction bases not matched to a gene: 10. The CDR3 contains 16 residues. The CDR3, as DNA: TGTGCCAGCAGCCATCATGGACAGGGACTTCAAGAGACCCAGTACTTC. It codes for CASSHHGQGLQETQYF. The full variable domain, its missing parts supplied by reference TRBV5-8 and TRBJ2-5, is EAGVTQSPTHLIKTRGQQATLRCSPISGHTSVYWYQQALGLGLQFLLWYDEGEERNRGNFPPRFSGRQFPNYSSELNVNALELEDSALYLCASSHHGQGLQETQYFGPGTRLLVL.

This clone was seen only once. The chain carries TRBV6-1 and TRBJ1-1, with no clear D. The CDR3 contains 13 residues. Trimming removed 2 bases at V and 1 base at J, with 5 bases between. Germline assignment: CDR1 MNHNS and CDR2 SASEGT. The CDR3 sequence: CASSETGNTEAFF. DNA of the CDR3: TGTGCCAGCAGTGAAACGGGGAACACTGAAGCTTTCTTT.

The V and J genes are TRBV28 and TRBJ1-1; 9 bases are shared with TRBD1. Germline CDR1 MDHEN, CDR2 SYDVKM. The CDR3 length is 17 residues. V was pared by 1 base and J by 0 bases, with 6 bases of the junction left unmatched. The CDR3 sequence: CASSLLTGGALNTEAFF. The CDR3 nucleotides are TGTGCCAGCAGTTTATTAACAGGGGGCGCGTTGAACACTGAAGCTTTCTTT.

CDR3 nucleotide sequence: TGTGCCAGTAGTTTGGACGGGAACACCGGGGAGCTGTTTTTT. Its translation: CASSLDGNTGELFF. V is TRBV19 and J is TRBJ2-2; no clear D. The ends were cut back, 5 bases at V and 1 base at J, with 8 bases in the middle. Germline loops: CDR1 LNHDA, CDR2 SQIVND (reference sequence). The CDR3 is 14 amino acids.

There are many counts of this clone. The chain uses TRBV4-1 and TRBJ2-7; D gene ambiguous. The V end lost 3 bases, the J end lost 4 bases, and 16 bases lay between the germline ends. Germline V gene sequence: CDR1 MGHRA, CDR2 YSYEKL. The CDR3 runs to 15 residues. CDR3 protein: CASSHIGAVDYEQYF. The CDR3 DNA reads TGCGCCAGCAGCCATATTGGAGCAGTGGATTACGAGCAGTACTTC.

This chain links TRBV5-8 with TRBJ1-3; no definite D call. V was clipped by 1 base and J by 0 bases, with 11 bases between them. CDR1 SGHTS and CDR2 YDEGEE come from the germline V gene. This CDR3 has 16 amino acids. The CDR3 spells CASSLMSSLSGNTIYF. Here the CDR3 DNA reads TGTGCCAGCAGCTTGATGAGTAGCCTCTCTGGAAACACCATATATTTT. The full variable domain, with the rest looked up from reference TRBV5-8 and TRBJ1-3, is EAGVTQSPTHLIKTRGQQATLRCSPISGHTSVYWYQQALGLGLQFLLWYDEGEERNRGNFPPRFSGRQFPNYSSELNVNALELEDSALYLCASSLMSSLSGNTIYFGEGSWLTVV.

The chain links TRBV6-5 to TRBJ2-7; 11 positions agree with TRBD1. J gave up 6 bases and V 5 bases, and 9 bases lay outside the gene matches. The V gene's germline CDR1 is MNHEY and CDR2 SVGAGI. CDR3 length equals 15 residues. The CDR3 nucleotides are TGTGCCAGCAGTCCTTGGACAGGGGGCGTATCCGAGCAGTACTTC. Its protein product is CASSPWTGGVSEQYF.

The DNA for the CDR3 is TGTGCCAGCAGCCCCCAGGACAGGGAGGCTTCGGTCTACACCTTC. This gives the protein CASSPQDREASVYTF. The rearrangement uses TRBV5-6 and TRBJ1-2, with 8 bases that match TRBD1. V shed 4 bases, J shed 10 bases, and the junction held 15 bases outside the gene matches. Germline lookup yields CDR1 SGHDT and CDR2 YYEEEE. The CDR3 loop spans 15 amino acids. Complete variable domain (other parts from reference TRBV5-6 and TRBJ1-2): DAGVTQSPTHLIKTRGQQVTLRCSPKSGHDTVSWYQQALGQGPQFIFQYYEEEERQRGNFPDRFSGHQFPNYSSELNVNALLLGDSALYLCASSPQDREASVYTFGSGTRLTVV.

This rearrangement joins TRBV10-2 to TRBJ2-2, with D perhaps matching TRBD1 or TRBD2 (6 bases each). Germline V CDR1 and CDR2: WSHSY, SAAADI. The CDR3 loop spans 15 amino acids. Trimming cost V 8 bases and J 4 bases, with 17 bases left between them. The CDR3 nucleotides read TGCGCCAGCGGGTGGGGGCTAGCGAGCACCGGGGAGCTGTTTTTT. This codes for CASGWGLASTGELFF.

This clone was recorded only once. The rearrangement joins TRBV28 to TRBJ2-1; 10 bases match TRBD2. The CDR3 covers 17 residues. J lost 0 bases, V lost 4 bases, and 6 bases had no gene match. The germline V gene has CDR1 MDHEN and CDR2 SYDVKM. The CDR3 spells CASSSSGLADSYNEQFF. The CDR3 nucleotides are TGTGCCAGCAGTTCCTCCGGACTAGCGGACTCCTACAATGAGCAGTTCTTC.

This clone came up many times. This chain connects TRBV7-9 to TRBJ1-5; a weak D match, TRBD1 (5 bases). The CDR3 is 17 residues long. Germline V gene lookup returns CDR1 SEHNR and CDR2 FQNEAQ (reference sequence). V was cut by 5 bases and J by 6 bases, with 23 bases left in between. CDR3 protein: CASSPSDWGGDGQPQHF. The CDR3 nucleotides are TGTGCCAGCAGCCCTAGCGATTGGGGGGGAGACGGTCAGCCCCAGCATTTT.

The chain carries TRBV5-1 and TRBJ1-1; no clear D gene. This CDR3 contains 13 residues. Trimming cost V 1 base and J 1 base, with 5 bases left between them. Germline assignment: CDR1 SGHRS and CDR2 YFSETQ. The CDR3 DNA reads TGCGCCAGCAGCTTGCGACAGAACACTGAAGCTTTCTTT. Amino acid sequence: CASSLRQNTEAFF.

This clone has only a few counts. The CDR3 loop is CASRGFEKLFF. CDR3 nucleotide sequence: TGTGCCAGCAGGGGGTTCGAAAAACTGTTTTTT. The rearrangement uses TRBV2 and TRBJ1-4; no firm D call. Germline lookup yields CDR1 SNHLY and CDR2 FYNNEI. The V end was cut by 6 bases, the J end by 8 bases, with 7 bases between. The CDR3 extends over 11 amino acids.

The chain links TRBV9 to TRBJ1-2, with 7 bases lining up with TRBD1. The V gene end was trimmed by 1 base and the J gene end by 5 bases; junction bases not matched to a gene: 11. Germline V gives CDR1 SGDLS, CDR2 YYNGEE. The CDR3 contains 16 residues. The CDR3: CASSVKATGVGYGYTF. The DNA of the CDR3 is TGTGCCAGCAGCGTAAAAGCCACAGGGGTGGGGTATGGCTACACCTTC.

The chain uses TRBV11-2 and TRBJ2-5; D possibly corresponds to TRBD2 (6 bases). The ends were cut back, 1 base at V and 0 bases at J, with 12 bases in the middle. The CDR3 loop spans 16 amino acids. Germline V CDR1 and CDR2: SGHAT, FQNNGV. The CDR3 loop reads CASSLGARDYQETQYF. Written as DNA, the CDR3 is TGTGCCAGCAGCTTAGGGGCCCGGGACTACCAAGAGACCCAGTACTTC.

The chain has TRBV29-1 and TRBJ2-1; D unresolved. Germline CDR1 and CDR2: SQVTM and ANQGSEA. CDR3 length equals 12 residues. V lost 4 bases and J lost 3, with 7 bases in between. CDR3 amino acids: CSVGRFYNEQFF. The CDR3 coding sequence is TGCAGCGTTGGGCGCTTCTACAATGAGCAGTTCTTC.

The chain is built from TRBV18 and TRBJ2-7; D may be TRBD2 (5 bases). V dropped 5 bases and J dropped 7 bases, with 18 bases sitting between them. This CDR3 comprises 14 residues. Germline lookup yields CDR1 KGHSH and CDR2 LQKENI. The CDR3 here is CASSALLDGGEQYF. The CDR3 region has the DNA TGTGCCAGCTCAGCCCTCTTAGACGGAGGTGAGCAGTACTTC.

The CDR3, as DNA: TGTGCCAGTAGTAGGGACAGCCCATGGAACACCGGGGAGCTGTTTTTT. It encodes CASSRDSPWNTGELFF. The chain combines TRBV19 with TRBJ2-2; 7 positions match TRBD1. This CDR3 has 16 residues. With 4 bases clipped from V and 1 base from J, the junction kept 6 bases outside the gene matches. Germline-derived CDR1 and CDR2 are LNHDA and SQIVND (reference sequence).

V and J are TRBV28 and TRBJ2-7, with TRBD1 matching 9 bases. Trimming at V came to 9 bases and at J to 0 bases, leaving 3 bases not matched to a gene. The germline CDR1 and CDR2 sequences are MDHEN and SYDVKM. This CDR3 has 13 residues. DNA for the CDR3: TGTGCCAGTAGGACAGGGGTCTCCTACGAGCAGTACTTC. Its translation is CASRTGVSYEQYF.

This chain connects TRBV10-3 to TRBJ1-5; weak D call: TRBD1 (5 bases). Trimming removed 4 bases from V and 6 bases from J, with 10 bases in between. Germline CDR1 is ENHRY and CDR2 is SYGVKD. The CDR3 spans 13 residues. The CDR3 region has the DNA TGTGCCATCAGTGGCGGGGCTAGTCAGCCCCAGCATTTT. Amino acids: CAISGGASQPQHF.

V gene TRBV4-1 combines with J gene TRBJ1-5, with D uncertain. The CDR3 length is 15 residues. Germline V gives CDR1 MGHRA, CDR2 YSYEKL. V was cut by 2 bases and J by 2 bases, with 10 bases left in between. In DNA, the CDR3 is TGCGCCAGCAGCCAAAACGCTGGCCGCAATCAGCCCCAGCATTTT. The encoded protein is CASSQNAGRNQPQHF.